What follows are 26 T cell receptor beta chains derived from one specimen sequenced in a study of OX40 agonist ivuxolimab in advanced cancers. Repertoires were generated with immunoSEQ multiplex PCR, while TCRdb's copy carries only in-frame clones and drops some. The sample has roughly 63,000 clones, around nine tenths seen once. This sample comprised CD4+ or CD8+ T cells sorted from blood, obtained in a trial of the OX40 agonist ivuxolimab. These receptors originate from an adult with an advanced solid tumor such as melanoma, head and neck, liver or kidney cancer.

The V gene is TRBV10-3, the J gene TRBJ1-1; TRBD1 might be the D (5 bases). This CDR3 region has 13 residues. Germline-derived CDR1 and CDR2 are ENHRY and SYGVKD. Between the trimmed V and J ends, which lost 2 bases and 5 bases, there was a span of 9 bases. The CDR3 DNA reads TGTGCCATCAGTGAGAACGGGGGTACTGAAGCTTTCTTT. It is translated as CAISENGGTEAFF.

V gene TRBV30 combines with J gene TRBJ2-7; either TRBD1 or TRBD2 may supply D (6 bases each). In germline, CDR1 is GTSNPN, CDR2 SVGIG (reference sequence). This CDR3 has 14 amino acids. V was pared by 0 bases and J by 1 base, with 10 bases between. CDR3 sequence: CAWSVGGLSYEQYF. As DNA, the CDR3 is TGTGCCTGGAGTGTAGGGGGACTTTCCTACGAGCAGTACTTC. Drawing the rest from reference TRBV30 and TRBJ2-7, the complete variable domain is SQTIHQWPATLVQPVGSPLSLECTVEGTSNPNLYWYRQAAGRGLQLLFYSVGIGQISSEVPQNLSASRPQDRQFILSSKKLLLSDSGFYLCAWSVGGLSYEQYFGPGTRLTVT.

The genes are TRBV6-1 and TRBJ2-7; TRBD2 matches 7 bases. Trimming cost V 6 bases and J 2 bases; bases outside gene matches: 7. This CDR3 has 14 residues. Germline-derived CDR1 and CDR2 are MNHNS and SASEGT. In DNA form, the CDR3 reads TGTGCCAGCAGGGAGCGGGACGGGGCCTACGAGCAGTACTTC. It encodes CASRERDGAYEQYF.

V and J are TRBV6-1 and TRBJ1-1; TRBD1 might be the D (5 bases). This CDR3 contains 15 residues. CDR1 and CDR2 from the germline V gene are MNHNS and SASEGT. V gave up 5 bases and J gave up 7 bases, with 20 bases separating them. CDR3: CASSFPRGGKIEAFF. The CDR3 bases are TGTGCCAGCAGTTTCCCCCGTGGGGGGAAGATTGAAGCTTTCTTT.

The gene calls are TRBV30 and TRBJ2-2, with TRBD2 identical over 14 bases. This CDR3 has 15 residues. CDR1 is GTSNPN, CDR2 SVGIG, per germline (reference sequence). V trimming: 5 bases; J trimming: 3 bases; junction bases outside the gene matches: 2. In nucleotides, the CDR3 is TGTGCCTGGGGGACTAGCGGGAGTTACACCGGGGAGCTGTTTTTT. It yields the protein CAWGTSGSYTGELFF.

The chain has TRBV28 and TRBJ2-2, with 9 bases lining up with TRBD2. Per the germline V gene, CDR1 is MDHEN and CDR2 is SYDVKM. The J segment lost 4 bases and the V segment lost 7 bases, leaving 10 bases of the junction unmatched. The CDR3 is made up of 16 amino acids. For the CDR3, the DNA is TGTGCCAGCACCCCCACCGGGACTAGCAGCACCGGGGAGCTGTTTTTT. This codes for CASTPTGTSSTGELFF. The full variable domain, in which reference TRBV28 and TRBJ2-2 provide the parts outside the CDR3, is DVKVTQSSRYLVKRTGEKVFLECVQDMDHENMFWYRQDPGLGLRLIYFSYDVKMKEKGDIPEGYSVSREKKERFSLILESASTNQTSMYLCASTPTGTSSTGELFFGEGSRLTVL.

The chain couples TRBV7-2 to TRBJ2-3, with D perhaps TRBD1 (7 bases). Germline V gene data show CDR1 as SGHTA and CDR2 as FQGNSA. The ends were cut back, 5 bases at V and 3 bases at J, with 15 bases in the middle. The CDR3 has 15 residues. The CDR3 protein is CASSLDRRGTDTQYF. CDR3 DNA sequence: TGTGCCAGCAGCCTGGACAGGAGGGGGACAGATACGCAGTATTTT.

This sequence joins TRBV2 and TRBJ2-3, with TRBD1 identical over 7 bases. Per the germline V gene, CDR1 is SNHLY and CDR2 is FYNNEI. The CDR3 is made up of 15 amino acids. With V trimmed by 5 bases and J by 0 bases, 5 bases remained unmatched. The CDR3 DNA reads as TGTGCCAGCAGTAGACAGGGTAGCAGCACAGATACGCAGTATTTT. Translating it yields CASSRQGSSTDTQYF.

The rearrangement uses TRBV18 and TRBJ1-6; 8 bases are shared with TRBD1. V lost 2 bases and J lost 8; bases outside the gene matches: 5. Germline CDR1 and CDR2: KGHSH and LQKENI. This CDR3 is built from 15 residues. The CDR3 DNA is TGTGCCAGCTCACCAGGGGACAGGTCGTATTCACCCCTCCACTTT. Translating it yields CASSPGDRSYSPLHF.

V gene TRBV6-7 combines with J gene TRBJ2-1; D is possibly TRBD1 or TRBD2 (5 bases each). TRBV6-7 is filed as an ORF, its function uncertain. The germline V and J ends were trimmed by 5 bases and 6 bases, with 11 bases remaining between them. CDR3 length: 13 residues. The DNA for the CDR3 is TGTGCCAGCAGTGACCGGGGCTCCAATGAGCAGTTCTTC. Translated, it gives CASSDRGSNEQFF.

The chain couples TRBV10-1 to TRBJ2-3; D is unresolved. The germline gives CDR1 WNHNN, CDR2 SYGVQD (reference sequence). Trimming removed 4 bases from V and 4 bases from J, with 12 bases in between. The CDR3 contains 14 residues. The CDR3 is CASSVAATADTQYF. CDR3 coding DNA: TGCGCCAGCAGTGTCGCTGCCACGGCAGATACGCAGTATTTT.

The chain combines TRBV11-3 with TRBJ2-2; D unclear. The V end was cut by 0 bases, the J end by 4 bases, with 12 bases between. Germline CDR1 and CDR2: SGHNT and YENEEA. This CDR3 spans 16 amino acids. CDR3 in amino acids: CASSLDHHPGTGELFF. The CDR3 DNA reads TGTGCCAGCAGCTTAGATCATCACCCGGGCACCGGGGAGCTGTTTTTT.

This chain's CDR3 is CASSMRDRGAEQYF. The CDR3 region has the DNA TGTGCCAGCAGCATGAGGGACAGGGGAGCCGAGCAGTACTTC. V and J are TRBV4-2 and TRBJ2-7; TRBD1 agrees at 10 bases. The CDR3 covers 14 residues. CDR1 and CDR2 (germline): LGHNA, YNFKEQ. The J segment lost 6 bases and the V segment lost 5 bases, leaving 7 bases of the junction unmatched.

The chain has TRBV19 and TRBJ2-5, with 7 positions matching TRBD1. Trimming at V came to 7 bases and at J to 0 bases, leaving 5 bases not matched to a gene. This CDR3 contains 14 residues. Germline V gives CDR1 LNHDA, CDR2 SQIVND (reference sequence). The CDR3 reads CASNDRVDQETQYF. In nucleotides, the CDR3 is TGTGCCAGTAACGACAGGGTTGACCAAGAGACCCAGTACTTC.

V usage is TRBV10-3 and J usage is TRBJ2-7; weak D call: TRBD1 (5 bases). Germline V CDR1 and CDR2: ENHRY, SYGVKD. This CDR3 has 14 residues. Trimming took off 7 bases at V and 7 bases at J, with 20 bases between the two ends. In DNA form, the CDR3 reads TGTGCCATCAAACCGGGCGATGGGGCCAGGGAGCAGTACTTC. Its protein is CAIKPGDGAREQYF.

The chain joins TRBV7-9 to TRBJ2-3; no reliable D call. V dropped 5 bases and J dropped 2 bases, with 2 bases sitting between them. The germline gives CDR1 SEHNR, CDR2 FQNEAQ (reference sequence). This CDR3 contains 11 residues. DNA for the CDR3: TGTGCCAGCAGCCTCACAGATACGCAGTATTTT. Translation gives CASSLTDTQYF.

This clone was recorded once. This chain joins TRBV27 and TRBJ2-7; 9 nucleotides line up with TRBD1. Germline lookup yields CDR1 MNHEY and CDR2 SMNVEV (reference sequence). J gave up 7 bases and V 7 bases, and 11 bases lay outside the gene matches. The CDR3 runs 14 residues. The CDR3 sequence is CASKFRDRVLEQYF. CDR3 bases: TGTGCCAGCAAGTTCCGGGACAGGGTTTTGGAGCAGTACTTC.

The rearrangement joins TRBV2 to TRBJ2-1; the D is unclear. Germline assignment: CDR1 SNHLY and CDR2 FYNNEI. Trimming pared 7 bases from V and 0 bases from J, leaving 10 bases between. The CDR3 is 14 amino acids. CDR3 in amino acids: CASKELISYNEQFF. CDR3 DNA: TGTGCCAGCAAAGAACTAATCTCCTACAATGAGCAGTTCTTC. The full variable domain, its missing parts supplied by reference TRBV2 and TRBJ2-1, is EPEVTQTPSHQVTQMGQEVILRCVPISNHLYFYWYRQILGQKVEFLVSFYNNEISEKSEIFDDQFSVERPDGSNFTLKIRSTKLEDSAMYFCASKELISYNEQFFGPGTRLTVL.

The rearrangement uses TRBV7-6 and TRBJ2-7, with D possibly being TRBD2 (6 bases). V was pared by 5 bases and J by 5 bases, with 13 bases between. The CDR3 totals 13 residues. Germline loops: CDR1 SGHVS, CDR2 FNYEAQ. CDR3 sequence (DNA): TGTGCCAGCAGCGGCACCCCGGGGGACGAGCAGTACTTC. It specifies CASSGTPGDEQYF.

This chain connects TRBV6-6 to TRBJ2-1, with D tentatively TRBD2 (6 bases). The V end lost 8 bases, the J end lost 0 bases, and 14 bases lay between the germline ends. This CDR3 contains 15 residues. Germline V lookup: CDR1 MNHNY, CDR2 SVGAGI (reference sequence). As DNA, the CDR3 is TGTGCCAGCCTCCGAGGAGGGAGCTCCTACAATGAGCAGTTCTTC. It is translated as CASLRGGSSYNEQFF.

This chain uses TRBV11-3 with TRBJ2-2, with D tentatively TRBD2 (6 bases). Germline V gene data show CDR1 as SGHNT and CDR2 as YENEEA. The CDR3 has 15 residues. V lost 5 bases and J 2 bases, leaving 12 bases between the germline ends. The CDR3, as DNA: TGTGCCAGCAGCCCTAGCGTCACCAACACCGGGGAGCTGTTTTTT. Translation gives CASSPSVTNTGELFF.

The rearrangement uses TRBV2 and TRBJ2-5; D is possibly TRBD2 (5 bases). This CDR3 is built from 16 residues. The ends were cut back, 5 bases at V and 7 bases at J, with 23 bases in the middle. Per germline, CDR1 SNHLY and CDR2 FYNNEI. Here the CDR3 reads CASSPQWGALEGTQYF. CDR3 bases: TGTGCCAGCAGTCCCCAATGGGGAGCCCTAGAGGGGACCCAGTACTTC.

In its sample, this clone is medium-sized. The V call is TRBV28, the J call TRBJ1-1, with D possibly being TRBD1 (6 bases). The germline CDR1 and CDR2 sequences are MDHEN and SYDVKM. The CDR3 consists of 14 residues. V lost 6 bases and J 5 bases, leaving 16 bases between the germline ends. The CDR3 nucleotides read TGTGCCAGCAGCTTGGGGACCACAGGGACTGAAGCTTTCTTT. Its protein is CASSLGTTGTEAFF.

The chain uses TRBV19 and TRBJ2-1; D gene unclear. Trimming took off 4 bases at V and 9 bases at J, with 13 bases between the two ends. The CDR3 sequence is 13 residues long. Looked up from germline, CDR1 is LNHDA and CDR2 is SQIVND (reference sequence). CDR3 protein: CASSNLGSGEQFF. The CDR3 DNA follows: TGTGCCAGTAGTAACCTAGGGTCGGGTGAGCAGTTCTTC.

This chain connects TRBV7-9 to TRBJ2-7; tentative D call: TRBD1 (5 bases). Germline CDR1 is SEHNR and CDR2 is FQNEAQ (reference sequence). V lost 1 base, J lost 1 base, and 8 bases lay in between. The CDR3 spans 14 residues. CDR3 DNA: TGTGCCAGCAGCTTAGATCAGGGATCCTACGAGCAGTACTTC. Its translation is CASSLDQGSYEQYF.

This chain connects TRBV6-5 to TRBJ1-5, with 8 bases fitting TRBD1. Germline trimming cut 5 bases from V and 5 bases from J; bases unmatched to any gene: 8. This CDR3 contains 15 residues. Germline V gene lookup returns CDR1 MNHEY and CDR2 SVGAGI. CDR3 protein: CASSVSGTGYQPQHF. The CDR3 DNA reads as TGTGCCAGCAGTGTTTCCGGGACAGGTTATCAGCCCCAGCATTTT.